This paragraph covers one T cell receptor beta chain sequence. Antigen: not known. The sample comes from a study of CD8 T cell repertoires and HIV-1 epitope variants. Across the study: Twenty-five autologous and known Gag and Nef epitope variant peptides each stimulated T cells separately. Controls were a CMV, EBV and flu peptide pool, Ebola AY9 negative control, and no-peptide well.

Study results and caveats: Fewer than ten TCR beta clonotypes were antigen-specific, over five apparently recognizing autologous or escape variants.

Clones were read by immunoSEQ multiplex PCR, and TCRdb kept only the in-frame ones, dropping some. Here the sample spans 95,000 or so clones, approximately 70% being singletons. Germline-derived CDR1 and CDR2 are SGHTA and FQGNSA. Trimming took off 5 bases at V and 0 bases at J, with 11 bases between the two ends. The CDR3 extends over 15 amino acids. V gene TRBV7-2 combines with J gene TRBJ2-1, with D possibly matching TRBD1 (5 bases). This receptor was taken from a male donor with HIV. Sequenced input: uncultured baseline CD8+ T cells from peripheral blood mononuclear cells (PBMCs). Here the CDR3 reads CASSATGSSYNEQFF. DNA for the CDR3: TGTGCCAGCAGCGCAACAGGAAGCTCCTACAATGAGCAGTTCTTC.